This T cell receptor (beta chain) is from a study of blood T cell repertoires in COVID-19. Study-level background: COVID-19 samples collected from the United States, Italy and Spain covered acute and convalescent phases. T cells, B-cell-depleted T cells, or PBMCs provided the cDNA or gDNA that served as material.

V gave up 6 bases and J gave up 0 bases; unmatched junction bases: 5. CDR1 and CDR2 (germline): KGHSH, LQKENI. The CDR3 contains 17 residues. Only in-frame clones appear in the TCRdb table, and some are missing; sequencing was by immunoSEQ multiplex PCR. The data contain more than 90,000 clones, approximately 80% of them singletons. This clonotype originated in a man between 65 and 85 years old with acute or convalescent COVID-19. This sequence joins TRBV18 and TRBJ2-6, with 10 bases fitting TRBD1. Sequencing was carried out using peripheral blood. CDR3 bases: TGTGCCAGCTCCCAGGGACAGGGGAACTCTGGGGCCAACGTCCTGACTTTC. Protein sequence: CASSQGQGNSGANVLTF. The complete variable domain, with remaining parts taken from reference TRBV18 and TRBJ2-6, reads NAGVMQNPRHLVRRRGQEARLRCSPMKGHSHVYWYRQLPEEGLKFMVYLQKENIIDESGMPKERFSAEFPKEGPSILRIQQVVRGDSAAYFCASSQGQGNSGANVLTFGAGSRLTVL.